The sample holds many counts of the clone carrying this TCR beta chain. Its antigen is as yet unknown. A 10-nucleotide random UMI tagged transcripts in template-switch 5'RACE cDNA synthesis. TCRdb used MiXCR to reprocess the 5' RACE reads, holding one entry per CDR3 protein. The sample lists around 70,000 distinct CDR3 sequences; less than 5.5% were seen once. The study built unsorted libraries from 2 million PBMCs kept at -80 C. The data derive from a study of neurological immune-mediated disorders. Whole-study findings and limits: The absence of any CDR3 amino acid sequence shared by expanded clones across subjects suggests that repertoires were private in all groups. Multiple sclerosis, the disease with the least TCR clonal expansion, fell below healthy controls, whereas HTLV-1-associated myelopathy showed the most.

The CDR3 spans 15 residues. The V gene's germline CDR1 is SGHDT and CDR2 YYEEEE. V trimming: 4 bases; J trimming: 7 bases; junction bases outside the gene matches: 9. The sequence was obtained from a man between 18 and 35 years old with multiple sclerosis. Sequencing used PBMCs. The rearrangement joins TRBV5-6 to TRBJ2-5; 11 positions match TRBD1. Here the CDR3 DNA reads TGTGCCAGCAGCCACTGGACAGGGGGCGAGGGGACCCAGTACTTC. This gives the protein CASSHWTGGEGTQYF.